The rows below give T cell receptor beta chains drawn from one sample of a study of tumor and adjacent non-tumor tissue in lung cancer. One entry per CDR3 protein, called by TCRdb with MiXCR from the multiplex PCR reads. Here the sample spans roughly 120,000 distinct CDR3 sequences, approximately 71% being singletons. What was sequenced was lung tumor tissue. Source of these receptors: a woman between 55 and 75 years old with non-small cell lung cancer. The CDR3 runs from the conserved cysteine through the conserved F or W. The D gene is left open where the match is weak. Only part of the rows carry a size: once, few, many, or a class if the clone is expanded.

.	TRBV11-2	TRBD1	TRBJ1-5	CASSLKGARDTNQPQHF	TGTGCTAGCAGCCTCAAGGGGGCCAGGGATACCAATCAGCCCCAGCATTTT
.	TRBV6-2/TRBV6-3	.	TRBJ1-5	CAISNGLSNQPQRF	TGTGCCATCAGTAACGGACTTAGCAATCAGCCCCAGCGTTTT
.	TRBV28	.	TRBJ1-1	CASRATGGQGAEAFF	TGTGCCAGCAGAGCTACCGGGGGGCAGGGAGCTGAAGCTTTCTTT
.	TRBV4-2	TRBD1	TRBJ2-7	CASSQEETGAYEQYF	TGTGCCAGCAGCCAAGAGGAGACAGGGGCATACGAGCAGTACTTC
.	TRBV6-6	.	TRBJ2-3	CASSPQGVAAKYF	TGTGCCAGCAGTCCCCAAGGGGTCGCGGCGAAGTATTTT
once	TRBV6-2/TRBV6-3	.	TRBJ1-4	CASNGADATNEKLFF	TGTGCCAGCAATGGAGCAGACGCAACTAATGAAAAACTGTTTTTC
.	TRBV28	TRBD1	TRBJ2-3	CASSGRQGQVYF	TGTGCCAGCAGCGGTAGACAGGGTCAAGTGTATTTT
.	TRBV4-3	.	TRBJ1-3	CASSQDRWGSGNNIYF	.
.	TRBV6-6	TRBD1	TRBJ2-2	CTSRPGQGGAGELFF	TGTACCAGCAGACCGGGACAGGGAGGGGCCGGGGAGTTGTTTTTT
.	TRBV4-1	TRBD2	TRBJ2-5	CASSQDPSGRETLYF	TGCGCCAGCAGCCAAGATCCTAGCGGGAGGGAGACCCTGTACTTC
.	TRBV20-1	.	TRBJ2-2	CSTNGQSGELFF	TGCAGTACTAATGGACAGTCCGGTGAGCTGTTTTTT
few	TRBV11-2	.	TRBJ2-7	CAGSLYEQYF	TGTGCCGGCAGTTTATACGAGCAGTACTTC
.	TRBV12-3/TRBV12-4	.	TRBJ2-1	CASVGSSYNEQLF	TGTGCCAGCGTGGGGTCTTCCTACAATGAGCAGTTATTC
.	TRBV11-2	.	TRBJ1-3	CASRPTGNPGNTIYF	TGTGCCAGCAGACCGACTGGGAATCCTGGAAACACCATATATTTT
.	TRBV7-2	.	TRBJ2-1	CSSNLALAGEQFF	TGTAGCAGCAACTTAGCGCTGGCAGGCGAGCAGTTCTTC
.	TRBV20-1	.	TRBJ2-7	CSASDYTARRYEQYF	TGCAGTGCTAGTGATTACACAGCTCGTAGGTACGAGCAGTACTTC
.	TRBV4-3	TRBD2	TRBJ2-1	CASSPTKVAGDYNEQFF	TGCGCCAGCAGTCCCACGAAAGTAGCGGGGGACTACAATGAGCAGTTCTTC
.	TRBV5-1	TRBD1	TRBJ1-4	CASSLQGVEKLFF	TGCGCCAGCAGCCTCCAGGGGGTTGAAAAACTGTTTTTT
.	TRBV11-2	.	TRBJ2-7	CASSWVGGGYEQYF	TGTGCCAGCAGTTGGGTCGGCGGAGGTTACGAGCAGTACTTC
.	TRBV11-2	.	TRBJ2-1	CTSSSRDSSYNEQFF	TGTACCAGCAGCTCCCGGGATAGCTCCTACAATGAGCAGTTCTTC
.	TRBV20-1	.	TRBJ2-6	CSAGWGGANFLTF	TGCAGTGCGGGATGGGGTGGGGCCAACTTCCTGACTTTC
.	TRBV11-3	TRBD1	TRBJ1-1	CPSRDRDGGGKTFF	TGTCCCAGCAGGGACAGGGATGGAGGGGGCAAGACTTTCTTT
.	TRBV5-8	.	TRBJ2-7	CASSLIGSHEQYF	TGTGCCAGCAGCTTGATTGGCAGCCACGAGCAGTACTTC
.	TRBV5-5	TRBD1	TRBJ2-5	CASSDYRQGAEIQYF	TGTGCCAGCAGCGACTATAGACAGGGGGCAGAGATCCAGTACTTC
.	TRBV11-3	.	TRBJ2-7	CASSLRAGSFYEQYF	TGTGCCAGCAGCTTAAGGGCCGGGAGCTTCTACGAGCAGTACTTC
.	TRBV29-1	.	TRBJ1-1	CSPRQDLNTEAVF	TGCAGCCCCCGACAGGATCTGAACACTGAAGCTGTCTTT
.	TRBV28	.	TRBJ1-1	CAILWVVNTEAFF	TGTGCCATATTATGGGTAGTGAACACTGAAGCTTTCTTT
.	TRBV6-5	TRBD2	TRBJ2-7	CTSSYSTPSGSRNEQYF	TGTACCAGCAGTTACTCGACACCTAGCGGGAGTCGGAACGAGCAGTACTTC
.	TRBV28	TRBD1	TRBJ2-3	CASIVGQGQVYF	TGTGCCAGCATCGTGGGACAGGGTCAAGTGTATTTT
.	TRBV20-1	.	TRBJ1-2	CSTTPTYYGYIF	TGCAGTACTACTCCCACCTACTATGGCTACATCTTC
.	TRBV24-1	TRBD1	TRBJ2-1	CATGTGRNEQFF	TGTGCCACCGGGACAGGGAGGAATGAGCAGTTCTTC
many	TRBV6-1	.	TRBJ2-1	CASSEASGSYNEQFF	TGTGCCAGCAGTGAAGCTAGCGGCTCCTACAATGAGCAGTTCTTC
.	TRBV28	.	TRBJ2-7	CASSPRTDYSYELYF	TGTGCCAGCAGTCCCAGGACAGACTACTCCTACGAGCTGTACTTC
many	TRBV20-1	.	TRBJ2-7	CSARGPSGYEQYF	TGCAGTGCCAGAGGACCCAGCGGCTACGAGCAGTACTTC
.	TRBV20-1	TRBD1	TRBJ2-1	CSDQTGPNEQFF	TGCAGTGACCAGACAGGGCCCAATGAGCAATTCTTC
.	TRBV28	.	TRBJ2-3	CASSPRGSSLDTQYF	TGTGCCAGCAGTCCTCGGGGGTCGAGCCTAGATACGCAGTATTTT
many	TRBV29-1	TRBD1	TRBJ2-1	CSVETGGGNEQFF	TGCAGCGTTGAGACAGGGGGTGGGAATGAGCAGTTCTTC
once	TRBV20-1	TRBD1	TRBJ2-1	CSTPSVTGVSHEQFF	TGCAGTACCCCATCAGTGACAGGGGTCTCGCATGAGCAGTTCTTC
few	TRBV7-9	TRBD2	TRBJ2-5	CASSLARGLAEETQYF	TGTGCCAGCAGCTTAGCTCGCGGACTAGCGGAAGAGACCCAGTACTTC
few	TRBV6-2/TRBV6-3	.	TRBJ2-2	CVSSYGGGTGELFF	TGTGTCAGCAGTTATGGTGGGGGAACCGGGGAGCTGTTTTTT
.	TRBV28	.	TRBJ1-2	CASSKQIYGYTF	TGTGCCAGCAGTAAACAGATCTATGGCTACACCTTC
.	TRBV6-2/TRBV6-3	.	TRBJ1-4	CASGDPGQPNEQLFF	TGTGCCAGCGGAGATCCCGGACAGCCTAATGAACAACTGTTTTTT
many	TRBV11-2	.	TRBJ2-1	CASSPDPTGYNEQFF	TGTGCCAGCAGTCCGGACCCGACAGGTTACAATGAGCAGTTCTTC
.	TRBV29-1	.	TRBJ1-1	CNIETEIYTEAFF	TGCAACATTGAAACGGAAATTTACACTGAAGCTTTCTTT
medium-sized	TRBV11-1	.	TRBJ1-1	CASSARDRPMNTEAFF	TGTGCCAGCAGCGCAAGGGACCGCCCAATGAACACTGAAGCTTTCTTT
.	TRBV6-6	TRBD1	TRBJ1-4	CARSGTGYEKLFF	TGTGCTAGAAGCGGGACAGGATACGAAAAACTGTTTTTT
.	TRBV11-3	TRBD2	TRBJ2-1	CARSLELTSGSHNEQLF	TGTGCCAGGAGTTTAGAGCTGACTAGCGGGAGCCACAATGAGCAGTTGTTC
.	TRBV20-1	TRBD2	TRBJ2-3	CRARPTSGGFTDTQYF	TGCCGAGCTCGTCCGACTAGCGGGGGGTTCACAGATACGCAGTATTTT
.	TRBV6-2/TRBV6-3	.	TRBJ2-3	CGSTPMKGTCQPQYF	TGTGGCAGCACCCCGATGAAGGGCACGTGTCAGCCCCAGTATTTT
many	TRBV12-3/TRBV12-4	.	TRBJ1-5	CASSLRGRNQPQHF	TGTGCCAGCAGTTTACGAGGGCGCAATCAGCCCCAGCATTTT
many	TRBV29-1	.	TRBJ2-3	CSVTALADTQYF	TGCAGCGTTACAGCGTTGGCAGATACGCAGTATTTT
.	TRBV20-1	.	TRBJ2-1	CSASPRERSHNEQFF	TGCAGTGCTAGCCCCCGAGAGAGGTCCCACAATGAGCAGTTCTTC
.	TRBV20-1	.	TRBJ1-1	CSTTSSSGNTEAFF	TGCAGTACTACATCGTCTTCGGGGAACACTGAAGCTTTCTTT
.	TRBV6-4	.	TRBJ1-5	CASSDRSNQPQHF	TGTGCCAGCAGTGACAGGAGCAATCAGCCCCAGCATTTT
few	TRBV28	.	TRBJ2-3	CASSFRAFTDTQYF	TGTGCCAGCAGTTTCCGGGCATTCACAGATACGCAGTATTTT
.	TRBV11-2	TRBD2	TRBJ2-7	CANSYGTSGGYEQYF	TGTGCCAACAGCTACGGGACTAGCGGGGGCTATGAGCAGTACTTC
.	TRBV12-3/TRBV12-4	.	TRBJ2-1	CASCSQSGYNEQFF	TGTGCCAGCTGTTCACAAAGCGGCTACAATGAGCAGTTCTTC